This T cell receptor (beta chain) was found in a study of Graves' ophthalmopathy and Graves' hyperthyroidism. Study background: Peripheral blood was gathered at the point of initial diagnosis, before any treatment started.

The CDR3 contains 17 residues. The V and J ends lost 2 bases and 3 bases, in that order; junction bases with no gene match: 8. Amplification targeted the TCR beta CDR3 regions, with RNA transcripts as the source material. HTBI primers were used in a first-round RT-PCR, which preceded a second-round multiplex PCR. Using its own MiXCR run on the multiplex PCR reads, TCRdb lists one record per CDR3 protein. In the table there are about 740,000 distinct CDR3 sequences, 40% of which are singletons. Whole-study results and caveats: Blood samples also showed most expanded thyroid clonotypes exceeding 0.001 frequency.

This clonotype was observed a handful of times. Its antigen is undetermined. V is TRBV12-3 or TRBV12-4 and J is TRBJ1-3; 9 nucleotides align to TRBD1. The clonotype was recovered from an adult man with Graves' ophthalmopathy. Sequencing was performed on peripheral blood. Written as DNA, the CDR3 is TGTGCCAGCAGTTTACTCGTATGGGGACAGGGTGGAAACACCATATATTTT. This sequence encodes CASSLLVWGQGGNTIYF.